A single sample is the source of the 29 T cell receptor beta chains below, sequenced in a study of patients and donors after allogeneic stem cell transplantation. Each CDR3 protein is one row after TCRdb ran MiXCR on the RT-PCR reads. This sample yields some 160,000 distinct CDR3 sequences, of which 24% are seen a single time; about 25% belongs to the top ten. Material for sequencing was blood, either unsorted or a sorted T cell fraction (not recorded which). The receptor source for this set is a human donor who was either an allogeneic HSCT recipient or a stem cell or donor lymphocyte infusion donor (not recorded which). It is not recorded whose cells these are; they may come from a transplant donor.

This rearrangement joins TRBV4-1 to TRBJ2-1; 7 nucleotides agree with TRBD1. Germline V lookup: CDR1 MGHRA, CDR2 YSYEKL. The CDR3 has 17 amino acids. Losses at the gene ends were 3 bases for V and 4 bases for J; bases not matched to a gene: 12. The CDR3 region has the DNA TGCGCCAGCAGCCACCTCTACCGGGACAGACAGTACAATGAGCAGTTCTTC. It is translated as CASSHLYRDRQYNEQFF.

The CDR3 region is CASSWGRGAPTNEKLFF. CDR3 DNA: TGTGCCAGCAGCTGGGGCAGAGGGGCCCCAACTAATGAAAAACTGTTTTTT. This chain joins TRBV7-9 and TRBJ1-4; TRBD1 is a possible D gene (5 bases). This CDR3 region has 17 residues. Germline CDR1 and CDR2: SEHNR and FQNEAQ (reference sequence). V lost 4 bases, J lost 0 bases, and 15 bases lay in between.

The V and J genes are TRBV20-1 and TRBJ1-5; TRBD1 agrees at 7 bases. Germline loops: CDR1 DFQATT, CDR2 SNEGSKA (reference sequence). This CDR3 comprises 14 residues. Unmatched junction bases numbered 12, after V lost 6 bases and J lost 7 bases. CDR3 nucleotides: TGCAGTGCCCTTTCGGGACAGTCTAGGCAGCCCCAGCATTTT. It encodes CSALSGQSRQPQHF.

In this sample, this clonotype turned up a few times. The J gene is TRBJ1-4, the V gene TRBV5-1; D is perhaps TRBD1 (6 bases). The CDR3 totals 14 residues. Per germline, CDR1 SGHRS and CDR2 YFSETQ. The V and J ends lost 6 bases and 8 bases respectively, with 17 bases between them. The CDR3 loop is CASTRQAQGEKLFF. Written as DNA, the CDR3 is TGCGCCAGCACCCGACAGGCCCAAGGCGAAAAACTGTTTTTT. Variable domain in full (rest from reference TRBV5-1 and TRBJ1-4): KAGVTQTPRYLIKTRGQQVTLSCSPISGHRSVSWYQQTPGQGLQFLFEYFSETQRNKGNFPGRFSGRQFSNSRSEMNVSTLELGDSALYLCASTRQAQGEKLFFGSGTQLSVL.

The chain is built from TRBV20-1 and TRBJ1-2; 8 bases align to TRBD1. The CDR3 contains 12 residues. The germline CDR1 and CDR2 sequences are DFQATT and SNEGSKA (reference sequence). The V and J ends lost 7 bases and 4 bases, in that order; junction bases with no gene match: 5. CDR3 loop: CSVPGQAYGYTF. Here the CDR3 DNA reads TGCAGTGTACCGGGACAGGCCTATGGCTACACCTTC.

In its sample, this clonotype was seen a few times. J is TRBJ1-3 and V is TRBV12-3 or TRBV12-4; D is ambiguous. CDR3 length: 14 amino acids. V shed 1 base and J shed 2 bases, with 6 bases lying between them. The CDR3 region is CASSLGGPGNTIYF. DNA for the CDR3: TGTGCCAGCAGTTTAGGAGGACCTGGAAACACCATATATTTT.

The CDR3 here is CASSQGSQGKIYEQYF. CDR3 nucleotides: TGCGCCAGCAGCCAAGGGAGCCAGGGGAAGATCTACGAGCAGTACTTC. The chain joins TRBV4-3 to TRBJ2-7, with TRBD1 as a possible D gene (6 bases). The length of the CDR3 is 16 residues. Deletions cut 1 base from V and 3 bases from J, with 16 bases between. Germline V gene lookup returns CDR1 LGHNA and CDR2 YSLEER.

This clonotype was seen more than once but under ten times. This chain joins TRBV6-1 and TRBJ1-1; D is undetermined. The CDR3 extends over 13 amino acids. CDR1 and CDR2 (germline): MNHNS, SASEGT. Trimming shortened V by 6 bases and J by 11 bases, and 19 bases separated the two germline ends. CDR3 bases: TGTGCCAGCAGCAACACGGGCAGAATGGTTGCTTTCTTT. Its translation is CASSNTGRMVAFF.

CDR3 in DNA: TGCAGTGCTAGCCTGCGGGGGGCCACAGATACGCAGTATTTT. It specifies CSASLRGATDTQYF. The V gene is TRBV20-1, the J gene TRBJ2-3; 8 bases align to TRBD2. The CDR3 length is 14 residues. J gave up 2 bases and V 3 bases, and 4 bases lay outside the gene matches. Germline V CDR1 and CDR2: DFQATT, SNEGSKA (reference sequence).

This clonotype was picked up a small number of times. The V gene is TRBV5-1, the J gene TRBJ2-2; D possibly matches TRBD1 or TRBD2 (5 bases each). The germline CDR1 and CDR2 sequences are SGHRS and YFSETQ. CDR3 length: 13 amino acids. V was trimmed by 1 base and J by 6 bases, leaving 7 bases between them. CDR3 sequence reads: CASSLLGAGELFF. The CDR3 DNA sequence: TGCGCCAGCAGCTTGTTGGGGGCCGGGGAGCTGTTTTTT.

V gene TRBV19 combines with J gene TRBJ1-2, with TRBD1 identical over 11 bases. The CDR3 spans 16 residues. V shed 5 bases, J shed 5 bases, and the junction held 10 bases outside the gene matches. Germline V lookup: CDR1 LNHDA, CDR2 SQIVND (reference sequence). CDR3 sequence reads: CASSPWDRGTIYGYTF. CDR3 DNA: TGTGCCAGTAGTCCATGGGACAGGGGGACGATTTATGGCTACACCTTC.

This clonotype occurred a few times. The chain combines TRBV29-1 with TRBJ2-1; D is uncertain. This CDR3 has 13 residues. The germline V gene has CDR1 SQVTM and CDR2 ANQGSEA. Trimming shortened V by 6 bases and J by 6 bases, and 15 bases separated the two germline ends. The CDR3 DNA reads TGCAGCGTATCCCCCCAGGCCCGCAATGAGCAGTTCTTC. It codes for CSVSPQARNEQFF.

The CDR3 region is CASSPLGTGDNQPQHF. The DNA for the CDR3 is TGTGCCAGCTCACCACTCGGGACAGGGGACAATCAGCCCCAGCATTTT. The chain links TRBV18 to TRBJ1-5; 10 nucleotides match TRBD1. V was clipped by 1 base and J by 3 bases; unmatched bases: 3. The CDR3 spans 16 residues. CDR1 is KGHSH and CDR2 is LQKENI in the germline V gene. The whole variable domain, remainder taken from reference TRBV18 and TRBJ1-5, is NAGVMQNPRHLVRRRGQEARLRCSPMKGHSHVYWYRQLPEEGLKFMVYLQKENIIDESGMPKERFSAEFPKEGPSILRIQQVVRGDSAAYFCASSPLGTGDNQPQHFGDGTRLSIL.

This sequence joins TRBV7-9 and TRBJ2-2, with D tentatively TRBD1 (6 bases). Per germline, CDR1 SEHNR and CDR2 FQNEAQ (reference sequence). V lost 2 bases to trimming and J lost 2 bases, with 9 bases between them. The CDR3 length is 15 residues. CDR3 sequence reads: CASSLSDSNTGELFF. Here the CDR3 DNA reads TGTGCCAGCAGCTTATCGGACAGTAACACCGGGGAGCTGTTTTTT.

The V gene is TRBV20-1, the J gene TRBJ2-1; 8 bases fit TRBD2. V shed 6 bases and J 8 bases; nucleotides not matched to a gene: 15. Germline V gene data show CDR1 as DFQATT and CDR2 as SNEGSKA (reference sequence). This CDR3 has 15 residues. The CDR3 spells CSAPILAEGGDEQFF. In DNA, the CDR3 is TGCAGTGCACCCATACTAGCGGAGGGCGGGGATGAGCAGTTCTTC.

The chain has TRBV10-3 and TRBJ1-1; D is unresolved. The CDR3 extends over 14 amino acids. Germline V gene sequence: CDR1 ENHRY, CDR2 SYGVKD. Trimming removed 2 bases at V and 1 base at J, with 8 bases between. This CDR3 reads CAISEKAQNTEAFF. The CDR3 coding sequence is TGTGCCATCAGTGAGAAGGCCCAGAACACTGAAGCTTTCTTT.

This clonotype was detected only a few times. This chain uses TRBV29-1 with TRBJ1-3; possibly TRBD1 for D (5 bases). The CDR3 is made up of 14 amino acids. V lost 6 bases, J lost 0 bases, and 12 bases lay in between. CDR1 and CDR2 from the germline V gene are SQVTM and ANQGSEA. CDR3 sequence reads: CSVRDGYSGNTIYF. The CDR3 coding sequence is TGCAGCGTCCGGGACGGCTACTCTGGAAACACCATATATTTT.

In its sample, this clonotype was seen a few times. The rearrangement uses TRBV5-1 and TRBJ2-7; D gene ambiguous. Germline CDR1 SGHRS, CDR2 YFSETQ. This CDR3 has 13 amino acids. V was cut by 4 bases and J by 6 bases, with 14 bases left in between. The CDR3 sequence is CASSPTWGSEQYF. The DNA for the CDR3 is TGCGCCAGCAGCCCAACTTGGGGTTCCGAGCAGTACTTC.

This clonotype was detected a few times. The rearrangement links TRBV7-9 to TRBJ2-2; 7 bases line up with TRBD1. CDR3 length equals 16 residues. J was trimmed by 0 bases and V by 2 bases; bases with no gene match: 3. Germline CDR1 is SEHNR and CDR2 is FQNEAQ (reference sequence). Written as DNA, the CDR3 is TGTGCCAGCAGCTTATTCACAGGGGCGAACACCGGGGAGCTGTTTTTT. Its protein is CASSLFTGANTGELFF.

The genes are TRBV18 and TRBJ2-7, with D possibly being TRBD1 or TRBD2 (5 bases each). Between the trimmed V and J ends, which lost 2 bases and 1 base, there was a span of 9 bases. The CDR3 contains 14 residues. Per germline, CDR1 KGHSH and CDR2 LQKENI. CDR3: CASSPGDGSYEQYF. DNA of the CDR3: TGTGCCAGCTCACCAGGGGACGGATCCTACGAGCAGTACTTC.

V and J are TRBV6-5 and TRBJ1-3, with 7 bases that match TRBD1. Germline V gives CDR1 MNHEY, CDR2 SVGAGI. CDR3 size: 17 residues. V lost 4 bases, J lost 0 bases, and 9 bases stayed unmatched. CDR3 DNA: TGTGCCAGCAGTTTCACGGGACAGACTCTCTCTGGAAACACCATATATTTT. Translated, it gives CASSFTGQTLSGNTIYF.

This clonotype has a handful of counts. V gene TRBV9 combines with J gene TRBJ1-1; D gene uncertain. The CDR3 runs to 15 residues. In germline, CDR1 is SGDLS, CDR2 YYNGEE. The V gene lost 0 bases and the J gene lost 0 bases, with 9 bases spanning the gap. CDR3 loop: CASSVGAGLNTEAFF. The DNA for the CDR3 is TGTGCCAGCAGCGTAGGGGCAGGACTGAACACTGAAGCTTTCTTT.

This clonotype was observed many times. CDR3 nucleotides: TGTGCCAGCAACAACCCCCGACTAGGCCAAGGCTACACCTTC. This codes for CASNNPRLGQGYTF. V and J are TRBV28 and TRBJ1-2; no firm D call. The germline V gene has CDR1 MDHEN and CDR2 SYDVKM. The CDR3 runs to 14 residues. The V end was cut by 7 bases, the J end by 8 bases, with 20 bases between.

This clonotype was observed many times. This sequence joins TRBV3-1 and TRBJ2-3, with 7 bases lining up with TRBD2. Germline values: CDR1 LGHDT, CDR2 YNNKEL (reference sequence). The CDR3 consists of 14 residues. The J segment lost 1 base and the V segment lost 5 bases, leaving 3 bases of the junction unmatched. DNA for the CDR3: TGTGCCAGCAGCAATCGGGGGGGCACAGATACGCAGTATTTT. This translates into CASSNRGGTDTQYF.

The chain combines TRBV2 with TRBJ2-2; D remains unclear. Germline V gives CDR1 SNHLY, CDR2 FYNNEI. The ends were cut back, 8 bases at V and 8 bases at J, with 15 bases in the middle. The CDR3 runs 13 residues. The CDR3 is CASLAAWRGELFF. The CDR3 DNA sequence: TGTGCCAGCTTGGCAGCCTGGCGGGGGGAGCTGTTTTTT. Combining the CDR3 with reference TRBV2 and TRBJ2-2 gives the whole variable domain EPEVTQTPSHQVTQMGQEVILRCVPISNHLYFYWYRQILGQKVEFLVSFYNNEISEKSEIFDDQFSVERPDGSNFTLKIRSTKLEDSAMYFCASLAAWRGELFFGEGSRLTVL.

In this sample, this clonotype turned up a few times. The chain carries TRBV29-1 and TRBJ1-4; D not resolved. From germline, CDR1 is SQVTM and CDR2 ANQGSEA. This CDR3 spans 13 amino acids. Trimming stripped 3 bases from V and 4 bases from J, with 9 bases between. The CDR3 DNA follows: TGCAGCGTTGAGGAGAGGGTTAATGAAAAACTGTTTTTT. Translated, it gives CSVEERVNEKLFF.

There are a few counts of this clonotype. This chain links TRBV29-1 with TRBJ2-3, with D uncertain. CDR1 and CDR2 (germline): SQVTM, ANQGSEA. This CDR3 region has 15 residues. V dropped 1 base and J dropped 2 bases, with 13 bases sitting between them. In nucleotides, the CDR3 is TGCAGCGTTGAAGGAGAAACCCTGATCACAGATACGCAGTATTTT. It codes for CSVEGETLITDTQYF.

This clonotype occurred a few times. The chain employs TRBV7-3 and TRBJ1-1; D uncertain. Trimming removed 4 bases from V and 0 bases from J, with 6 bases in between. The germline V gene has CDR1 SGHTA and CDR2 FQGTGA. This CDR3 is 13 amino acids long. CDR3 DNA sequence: TGTGCCAGCAGCTGGACCGTGAACACTGAAGCTTTCTTT. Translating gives CASSWTVNTEAFF. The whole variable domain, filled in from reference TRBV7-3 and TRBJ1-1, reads GAGVSQTPSNKVTEKGKYVELRCDPISGHTALYWYRQSLGQGPEFLIYFQGTGAADDSGLPNDRFFAVRPEGSVSTLKIQRTERGDSAVYLCASSWTVNTEAFFGQGTRLTVV.

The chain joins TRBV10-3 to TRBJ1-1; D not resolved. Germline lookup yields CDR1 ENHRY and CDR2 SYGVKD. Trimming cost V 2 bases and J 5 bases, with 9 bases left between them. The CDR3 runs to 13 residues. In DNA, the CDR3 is TGTGCCATCAGTGAGCCCACGGGGACTGAAGCTTTCTTT. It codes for CAISEPTGTEAFF.